This T cell receptor beta chain is from a study of T cell responses to AZD1222 COVID-19 vaccine. The table came from immunoSEQ multiplex PCR; TCRdb's copy has only in-frame clones and leaves some out. This table has about 140,000 clones, 80% to 90% appearing once. Study-level results: Dominant at 160-218 and 743-854, vaccine-associated CD4 TCRs also spanned spike. The study reported that nearly half of spike-specific TCRs target unmutated variant regions.

Remarks on this clone: Its antigen remains unknown.

The length of the CDR3 is 12 residues. Germline V gives CDR1 SNHLY, CDR2 FYNNEI. The V and J ends lost 10 bases and 7 bases, in that order; junction bases with no gene match: 10. The chain recombines TRBV2 with TRBJ2-7, with TRBD1 matching over 7 bases. This receptor was obtained from an adult in good health. This specimen consisted of peripheral blood, obtained on day 0 of AZD1222 vaccination. The DNA for the CDR3 is TGTGCCAACTTACAGGGGACGGGGGAGCAGTACTTC. Translating it yields CANLQGTGEQYF.